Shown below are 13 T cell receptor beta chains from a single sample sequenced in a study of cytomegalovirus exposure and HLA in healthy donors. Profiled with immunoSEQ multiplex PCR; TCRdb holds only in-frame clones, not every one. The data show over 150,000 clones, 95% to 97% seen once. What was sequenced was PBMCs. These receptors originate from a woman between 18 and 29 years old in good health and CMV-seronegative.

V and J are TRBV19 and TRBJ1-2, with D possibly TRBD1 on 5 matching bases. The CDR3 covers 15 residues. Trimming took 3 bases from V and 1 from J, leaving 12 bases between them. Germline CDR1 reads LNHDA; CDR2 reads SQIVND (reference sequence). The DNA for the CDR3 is TGTGCCAGTAGTATTGCAGGGATGGATAACTATGGCTACACCTTC. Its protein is CASSIAGMDNYGYTF.

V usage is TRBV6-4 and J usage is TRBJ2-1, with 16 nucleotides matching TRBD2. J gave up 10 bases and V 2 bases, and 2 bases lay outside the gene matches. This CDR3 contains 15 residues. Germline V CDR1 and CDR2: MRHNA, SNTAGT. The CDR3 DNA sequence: TGTGCCAGCAGTGACCTGGGACTAGCGGGGGGGGAGCAGTTCTTC. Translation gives CASSDLGLAGGEQFF.

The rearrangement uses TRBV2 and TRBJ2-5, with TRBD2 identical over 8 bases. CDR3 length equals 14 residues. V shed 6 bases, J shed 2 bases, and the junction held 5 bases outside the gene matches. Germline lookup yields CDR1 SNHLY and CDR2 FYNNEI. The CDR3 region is CASRPPSGQETQYF. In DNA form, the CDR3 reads TGTGCCAGCAGACCCCCTAGCGGGCAAGAGACCCAGTACTTC.

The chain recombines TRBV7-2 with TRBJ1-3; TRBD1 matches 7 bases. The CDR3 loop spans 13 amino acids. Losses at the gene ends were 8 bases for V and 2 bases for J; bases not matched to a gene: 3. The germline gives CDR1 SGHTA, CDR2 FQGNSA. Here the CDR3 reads CASHTGAGNTIYF. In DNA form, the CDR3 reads TGTGCCAGCCACACAGGGGCTGGAAACACCATATATTTT. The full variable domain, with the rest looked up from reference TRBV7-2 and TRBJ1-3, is GAGVSQSPSNKVTEKGKDVELRCDPISGHTALYWYRQSLGQGLEFLIYFQGNSAPDKSGLPSDRFSAERTGGSVSTLTIQRTQQEDSAVYLCASHTGAGNTIYFGEGSWLTVV.

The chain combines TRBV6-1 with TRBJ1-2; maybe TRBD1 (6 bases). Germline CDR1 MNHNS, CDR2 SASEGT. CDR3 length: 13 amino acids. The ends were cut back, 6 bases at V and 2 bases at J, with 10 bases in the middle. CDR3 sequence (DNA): TGTGCCAGCAGGACCCAGGGGAACTATGGCTACACCTTC. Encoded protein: CASRTQGNYGYTF.

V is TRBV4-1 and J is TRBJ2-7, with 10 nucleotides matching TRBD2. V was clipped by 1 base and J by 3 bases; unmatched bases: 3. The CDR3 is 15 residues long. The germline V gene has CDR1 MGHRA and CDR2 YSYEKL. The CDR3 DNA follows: TGCGCCAGCAGCCAAGTACTAGCGGGGAGCTACGAGCAGTACTTC. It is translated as CASSQVLAGSYEQYF.

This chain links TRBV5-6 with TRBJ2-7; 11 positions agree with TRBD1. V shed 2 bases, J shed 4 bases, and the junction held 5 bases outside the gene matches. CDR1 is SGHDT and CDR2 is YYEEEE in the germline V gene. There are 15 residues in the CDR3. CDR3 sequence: CASSFWDRGTYEQYF. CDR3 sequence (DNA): TGTGCCAGCAGCTTTTGGGACAGGGGGACTTACGAGCAGTACTTC. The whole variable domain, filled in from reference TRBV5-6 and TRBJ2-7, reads DAGVTQSPTHLIKTRGQQVTLRCSPKSGHDTVSWYQQALGQGPQFIFQYYEEEERQRGNFPDRFSGHQFPNYSSELNVNALLLGDSALYLCASSFWDRGTYEQYFGPGTRLTVT.

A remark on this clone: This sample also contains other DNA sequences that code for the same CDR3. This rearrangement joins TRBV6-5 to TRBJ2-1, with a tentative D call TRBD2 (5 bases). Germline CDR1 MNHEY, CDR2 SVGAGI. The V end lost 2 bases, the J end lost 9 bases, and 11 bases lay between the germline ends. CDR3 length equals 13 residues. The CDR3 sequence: CASSYEGGSEQFF. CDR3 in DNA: TGTGCCAGCAGTTACGAAGGTGGGAGTGAGCAGTTCTTC.

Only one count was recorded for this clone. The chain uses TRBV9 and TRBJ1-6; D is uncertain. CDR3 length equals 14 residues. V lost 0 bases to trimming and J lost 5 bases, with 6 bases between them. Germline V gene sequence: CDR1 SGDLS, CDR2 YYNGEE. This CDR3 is CASSVAQDNSPLHF. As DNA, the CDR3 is TGTGCCAGCAGCGTAGCGCAGGATAATTCACCCCTCCACTTT.

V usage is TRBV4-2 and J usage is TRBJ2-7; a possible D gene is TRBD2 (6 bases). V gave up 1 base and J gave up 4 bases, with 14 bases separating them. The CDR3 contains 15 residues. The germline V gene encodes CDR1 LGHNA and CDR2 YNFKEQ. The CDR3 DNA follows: TGTGCCAGCAGCCAAGCGGAGGGGTCCGCGTACGAGCAGTACTTC. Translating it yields CASSQAEGSAYEQYF.

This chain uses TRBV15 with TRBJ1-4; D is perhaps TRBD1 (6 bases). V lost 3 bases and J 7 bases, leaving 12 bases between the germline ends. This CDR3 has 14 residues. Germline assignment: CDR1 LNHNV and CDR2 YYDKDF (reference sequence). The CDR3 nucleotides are TGTGCCACCAGCAGTGTGTGGACAGCTGAAAAACTGTTTTTT. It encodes CATSSVWTAEKLFF.

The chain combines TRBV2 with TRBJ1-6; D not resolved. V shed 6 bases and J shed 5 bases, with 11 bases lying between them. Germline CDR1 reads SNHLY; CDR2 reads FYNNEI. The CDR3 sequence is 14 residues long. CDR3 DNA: TGTGCCAGCAGCTCTCTGACTAATAATTCACCCCTCCACTTT. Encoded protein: CASSSLTNNSPLHF. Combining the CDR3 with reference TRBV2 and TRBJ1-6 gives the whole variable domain EPEVTQTPSHQVTQMGQEVILRCVPISNHLYFYWYRQILGQKVEFLVSFYNNEISEKSEIFDDQFSVERPDGSNFTLKIRSTKLEDSAMYFCASSSLTNNSPLHFGNGTRLTVT.

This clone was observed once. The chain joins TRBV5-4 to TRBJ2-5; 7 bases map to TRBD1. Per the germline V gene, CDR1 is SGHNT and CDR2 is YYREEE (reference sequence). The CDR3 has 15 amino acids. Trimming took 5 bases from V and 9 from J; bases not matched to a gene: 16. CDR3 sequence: CASRRQGVVILAQYF. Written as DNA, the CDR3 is TGTGCCAGCAGGAGACAGGGAGTAGTTATCTTGGCCCAGTACTTC.